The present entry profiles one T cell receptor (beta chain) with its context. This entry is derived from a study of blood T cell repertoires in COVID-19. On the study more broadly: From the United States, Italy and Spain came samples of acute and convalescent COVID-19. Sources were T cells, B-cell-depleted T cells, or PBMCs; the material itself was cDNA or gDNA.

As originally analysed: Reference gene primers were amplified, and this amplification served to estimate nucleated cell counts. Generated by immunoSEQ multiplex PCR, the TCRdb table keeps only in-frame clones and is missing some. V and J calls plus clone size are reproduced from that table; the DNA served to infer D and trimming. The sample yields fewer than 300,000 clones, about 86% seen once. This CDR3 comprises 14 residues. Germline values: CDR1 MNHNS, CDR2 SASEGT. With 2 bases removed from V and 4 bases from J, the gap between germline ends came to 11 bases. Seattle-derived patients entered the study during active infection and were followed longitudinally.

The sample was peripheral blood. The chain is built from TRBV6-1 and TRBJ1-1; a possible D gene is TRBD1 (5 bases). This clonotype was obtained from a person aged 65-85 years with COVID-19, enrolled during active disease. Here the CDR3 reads CASSESWGVTEAFF. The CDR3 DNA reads TGTGCCAGCAGTGAATCATGGGGGGTCACTGAAGCTTTCTTT.